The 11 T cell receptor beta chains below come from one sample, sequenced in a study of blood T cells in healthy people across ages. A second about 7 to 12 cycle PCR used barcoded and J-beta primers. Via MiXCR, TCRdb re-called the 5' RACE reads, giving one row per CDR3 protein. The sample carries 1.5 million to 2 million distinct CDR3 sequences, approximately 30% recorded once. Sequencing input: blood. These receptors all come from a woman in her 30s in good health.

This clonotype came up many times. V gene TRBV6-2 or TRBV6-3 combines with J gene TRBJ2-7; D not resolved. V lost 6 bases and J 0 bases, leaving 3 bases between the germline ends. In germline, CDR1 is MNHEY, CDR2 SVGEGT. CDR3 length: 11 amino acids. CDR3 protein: CASSHSYEQYF. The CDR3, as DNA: TGTGCCAGCAGCCACTCCTACGAGCAGTACTTC.

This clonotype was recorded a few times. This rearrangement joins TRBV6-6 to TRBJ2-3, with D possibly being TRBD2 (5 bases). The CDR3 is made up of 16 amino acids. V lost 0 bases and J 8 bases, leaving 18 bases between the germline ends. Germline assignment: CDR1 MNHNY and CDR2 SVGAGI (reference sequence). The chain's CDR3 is CASSYSRLPTRGTQYF. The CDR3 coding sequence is TGTGCCAGCAGTTACTCGCGGCTACCGACTCGGGGTACGCAGTATTTT.

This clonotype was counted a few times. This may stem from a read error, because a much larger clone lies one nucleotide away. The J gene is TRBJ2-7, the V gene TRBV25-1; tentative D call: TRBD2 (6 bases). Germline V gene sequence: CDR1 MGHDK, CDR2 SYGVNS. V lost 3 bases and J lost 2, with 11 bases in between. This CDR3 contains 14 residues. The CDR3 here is CASSDRGSPYEQYF. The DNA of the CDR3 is TGTGCCAGCAGTGACCGGGGGTCTCCCTACGAGCAGTACTTC.

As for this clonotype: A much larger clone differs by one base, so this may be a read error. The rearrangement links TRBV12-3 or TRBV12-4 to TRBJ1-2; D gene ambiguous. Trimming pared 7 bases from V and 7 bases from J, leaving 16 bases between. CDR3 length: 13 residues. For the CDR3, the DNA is TGTGCCAGCAAATTAGTATCGGGGAGTGGCTACACCTTC. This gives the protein CASKLVSGSGYTF.

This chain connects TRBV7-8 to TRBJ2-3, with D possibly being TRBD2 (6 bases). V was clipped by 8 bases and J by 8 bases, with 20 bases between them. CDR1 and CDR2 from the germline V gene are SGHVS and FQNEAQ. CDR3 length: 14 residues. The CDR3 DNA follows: TGTGCCAGCGGAATAGGGAGGTCCCAGGGTACGCAGTATTTT. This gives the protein CASGIGRSQGTQYF.

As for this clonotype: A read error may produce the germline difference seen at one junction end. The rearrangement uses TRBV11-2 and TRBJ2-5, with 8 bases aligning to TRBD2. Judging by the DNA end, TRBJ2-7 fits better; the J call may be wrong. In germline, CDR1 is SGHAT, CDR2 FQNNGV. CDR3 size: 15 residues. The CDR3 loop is CANSLAGTSSDEQYF. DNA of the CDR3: TGTGCCAACAGCTTAGCCGGGACTAGTAGCGACGAGCAGTACTTC.

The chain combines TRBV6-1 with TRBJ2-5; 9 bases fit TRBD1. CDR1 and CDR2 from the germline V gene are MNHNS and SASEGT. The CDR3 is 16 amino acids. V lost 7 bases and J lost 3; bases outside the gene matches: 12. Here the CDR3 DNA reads TGTGCCAGCACTTCATGGAGCGGACAGGGGAAAGAGACCCAGTACTTC. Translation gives CASTSWSGQGKETQYF.

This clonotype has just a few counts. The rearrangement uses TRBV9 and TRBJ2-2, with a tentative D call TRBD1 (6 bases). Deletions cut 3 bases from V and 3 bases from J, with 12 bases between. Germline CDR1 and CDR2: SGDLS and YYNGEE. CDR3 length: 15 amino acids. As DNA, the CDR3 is TGTGCCAGCAGCGAGGGGGTCGCGGACACCGGGGAGCTGTTTTTT. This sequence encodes CASSEGVADTGELFF.

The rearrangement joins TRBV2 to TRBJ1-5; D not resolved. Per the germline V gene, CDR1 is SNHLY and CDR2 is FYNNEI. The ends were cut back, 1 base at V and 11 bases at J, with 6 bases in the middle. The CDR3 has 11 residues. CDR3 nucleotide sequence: TGTGCCAGCAGTGAAGGTGAGGCCCAGCATTTT. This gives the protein CASSEGEAQHF.

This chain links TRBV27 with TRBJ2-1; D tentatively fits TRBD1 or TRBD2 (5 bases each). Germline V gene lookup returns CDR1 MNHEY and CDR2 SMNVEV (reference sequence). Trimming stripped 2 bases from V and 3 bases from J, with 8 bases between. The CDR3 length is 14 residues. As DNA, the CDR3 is TGTGCCAGCAGTTTACGGGACGTCTACAATGAGCAGTTCTTC. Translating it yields CASSLRDVYNEQFF.

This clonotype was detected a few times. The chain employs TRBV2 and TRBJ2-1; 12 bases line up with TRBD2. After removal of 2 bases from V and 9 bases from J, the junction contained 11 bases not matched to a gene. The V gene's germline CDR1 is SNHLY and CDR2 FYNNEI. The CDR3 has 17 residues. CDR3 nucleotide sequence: TGTGCCAGCAGTGAATATACGACTAGCGGGAGTGTTGGTGAGCAGTTCTTC. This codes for CASSEYTTSGSVGEQFF.